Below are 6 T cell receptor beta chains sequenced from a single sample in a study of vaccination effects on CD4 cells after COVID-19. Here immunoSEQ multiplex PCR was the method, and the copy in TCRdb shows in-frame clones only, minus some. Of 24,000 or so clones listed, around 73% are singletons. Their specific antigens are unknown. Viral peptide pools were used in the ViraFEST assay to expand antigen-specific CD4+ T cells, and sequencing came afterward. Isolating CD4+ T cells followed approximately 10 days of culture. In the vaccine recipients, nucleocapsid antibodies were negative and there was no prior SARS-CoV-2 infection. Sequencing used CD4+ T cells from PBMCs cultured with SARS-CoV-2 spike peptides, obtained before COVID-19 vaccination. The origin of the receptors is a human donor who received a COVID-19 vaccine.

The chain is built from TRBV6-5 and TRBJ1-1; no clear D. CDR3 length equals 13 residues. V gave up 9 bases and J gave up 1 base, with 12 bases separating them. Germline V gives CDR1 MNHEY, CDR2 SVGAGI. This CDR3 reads CASPLTPNTEAFF. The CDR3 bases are TGTGCCAGTCCCTTGACACCGAACACTGAAGCTTTCTTT.

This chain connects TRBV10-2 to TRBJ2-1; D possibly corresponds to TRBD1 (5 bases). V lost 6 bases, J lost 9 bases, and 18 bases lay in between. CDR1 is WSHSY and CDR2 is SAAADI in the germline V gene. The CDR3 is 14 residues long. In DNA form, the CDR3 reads TGCGCCAGCAGAGACTTGGGGCCCGCCGGTGAGCAGTTCTTC. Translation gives CASRDLGPAGEQFF.

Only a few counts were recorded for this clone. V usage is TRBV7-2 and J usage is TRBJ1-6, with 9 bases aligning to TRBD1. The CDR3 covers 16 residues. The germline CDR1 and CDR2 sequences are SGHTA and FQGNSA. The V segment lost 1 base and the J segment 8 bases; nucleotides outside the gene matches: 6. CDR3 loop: CASSLVPGQGYSPLHF. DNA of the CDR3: TGTGCCAGCAGCTTAGTCCCGGGACAGGGTTATTCACCCCTCCACTTT.

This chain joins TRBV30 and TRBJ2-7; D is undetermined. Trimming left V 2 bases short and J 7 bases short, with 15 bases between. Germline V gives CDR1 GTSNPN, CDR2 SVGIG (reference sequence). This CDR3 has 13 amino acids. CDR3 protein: CAWSLESFGEQYF. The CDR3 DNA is TGTGCCTGGAGTCTCGAAAGCTTCGGGGAGCAGTACTTC.

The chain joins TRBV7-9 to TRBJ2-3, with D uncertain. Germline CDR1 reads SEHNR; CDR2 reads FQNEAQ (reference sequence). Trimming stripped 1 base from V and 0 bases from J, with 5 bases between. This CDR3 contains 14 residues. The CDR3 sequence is CASSLELSTDTQYF. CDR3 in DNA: TGTGCCAGCAGCTTAGAGCTGAGCACAGATACGCAGTATTTT.

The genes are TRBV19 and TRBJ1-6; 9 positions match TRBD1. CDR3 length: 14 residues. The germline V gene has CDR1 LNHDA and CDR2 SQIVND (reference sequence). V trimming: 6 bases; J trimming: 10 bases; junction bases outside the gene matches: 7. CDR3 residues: CASRPGQGGSPLHF. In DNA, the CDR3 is TGTGCCAGTAGGCCGGGACAGGGAGGATCACCCCTCCACTTT.